The rows below give T cell receptor beta chains drawn from one sample of a study of cytomegalovirus exposure and HLA in healthy donors. Measured with immunoSEQ multiplex PCR; TCRdb has only the in-frame clones, and not every one. Among about 130,000 clones listed, 70% to 80% were seen once. Specimen: PBMCs. Source of these receptors: a female donor in good health and CMV-seronegative. Each CDR3 is given with its conserved first and last residue. Fields, in order: D gene, V gene, clone size, J gene, CDR3 protein, CDR3 DNA. D genes are given only for firm matches. Expanded clones are given a class, and other clones once, few, many or no size at all.

TRBD1,TRBV28,.,TRBJ2-7,CASNRQGAYEQYF,TGTGCCAGCAACCGCCAGGGGGCCTACGAGCAGTACTTC
TRBD2,TRBV7-6,.,TRBJ2-7,CASSLVAGGDEQYF,TGTGCCAGCAGCTTGGTAGCGGGAGGGGACGAGCAGTACTTC
TRBD1,TRBV7-2,.,TRBJ1-5,CASSLGARGRQPQHF,TGTGCCAGCAGCCTAGGGGCCAGGGGGCGTCAGCCCCAGCATTTT
.,TRBV7-9,.,TRBJ1-1,CASSLEGGEYTEAFF,TGTGCCAGCAGCTTAGAGGGAGGGGAGTACACTGAAGCTTTCTTT
.,TRBV27,.,TRBJ2-2,CASSPSAPDTGELFF,TGTGCCAGCAGCCCCTCCGCCCCGGACACCGGGGAGCTGTTTTTT
.,TRBV11-3,.,TRBJ1-3,CASSSGSGNTIYF,TGTGCCAGCAGCTCGGGATCCGGGAACACCATATATTTT
.,TRBV28,once,TRBJ2-1,CASRKQGYNEQFF,TGTGCCAGCAGAAAACAGGGTTACAATGAGCAGTTCTTC
.,TRBV5-4,.,TRBJ2-7,CASSYLTWDEQYF,TGTGCCAGCAGCTACTTGACATGGGACGAGCAGTACTTC
TRBD2,TRBV2,.,TRBJ2-1,CASHPGGNEQFF,TGTGCCAGCCATCCGGGAGGGAATGAGCAGTTCTTC
.,TRBV7-7,.,TRBJ1-1,CASSPGDTKNTEAFF,TGTGCCAGCAGCCCCGGGGACACCAAGAACACTGAAGCTTTCTTT
.,TRBV28,.,TRBJ2-5,CASRMGPQETQYF,TGTGCCAGCAGGATGGGGCCTCAAGAGACCCAGTACTTC
.,TRBV13,.,TRBJ2-1,CASSPSRSYNEQFF,TGTGCCAGCAGCCCCTCCCGCTCCTACAATGAGCAGTTCTTC
.,TRBV10-3,.,TRBJ1-1,CAIRSGGLQGRTTEAFF,TGTGCCATCAGAAGCGGGGGTTTACAGGGAAGGACCACTGAAGCTTTCTTT
TRBD1,TRBV28,.,TRBJ1-2,CASSSPQGALGYTF,TGTGCCAGCAGTTCCCCACAGGGGGCGCTTGGCTACACCTTC
.,TRBV10-3,.,TRBJ1-3,CAISEGGFSGNTIYF,TGTGCCATCAGTGAGGGCGGGTTCTCTGGAAACACCATATATTTT
.,TRBV10-3,.,TRBJ1-2,CAISDSQQELNYGYTF,TGTGCCATCAGTGACTCTCAGCAAGAACTAAACTATGGCTACACCTTC
TRBD2,TRBV10-1,.,TRBJ2-7,CASSAAGDRYEQYF,TGCGCCAGCAGTGCAGCGGGAGATCGATACGAGCAGTACTTC
.,TRBV27,.,TRBJ1-1,CASSLSGIEPFF,TGTGCCAGCAGTTTGTCAGGGATAGAGCCTTTCTTT
.,TRBV5-1,.,TRBJ2-7,CASSPGGSFYEQYF,TGCGCCAGCAGCCCTGGTGGCAGTTTCTACGAGCAGTACTTC
.,TRBV20-1,.,TRBJ2-1,CSAGHNEQFF,TGCAGTGCTGGGCACAATGAGCAGTTCTTC
.,TRBV5-1,.,TRBJ2-2,CASSFGNTGELFF,TGCGCCAGCAGCTTCGGGAACACCGGGGAGCTGTTTTTT
.,TRBV7-2,.,TRBJ2-7,CASSFGRGVYEQYF,TGTGCCAGCAGCTTTGGCAGGGGCGTCTACGAGCAGTACTTC
TRBD2,TRBV6-1,once,TRBJ2-1,CATGLAGRDNEQFF,TGTGCCACCGGACTAGCGGGCCGTGACAATGAGCAGTTCTTC
TRBD1,TRBV4-3,.,TRBJ1-2,CASSQDGWPTGGIGYTF,TGCGCCAGCAGCCAAGATGGTTGGCCCACAGGGGGGATTGGCTACACCTTC
TRBD1,TRBV4-2,.,TRBJ2-2,CASSRGQGASGELFF,TGTGCCAGCAGCCGAGGACAGGGGGCTTCAGGGGAGCTGTTTTTT